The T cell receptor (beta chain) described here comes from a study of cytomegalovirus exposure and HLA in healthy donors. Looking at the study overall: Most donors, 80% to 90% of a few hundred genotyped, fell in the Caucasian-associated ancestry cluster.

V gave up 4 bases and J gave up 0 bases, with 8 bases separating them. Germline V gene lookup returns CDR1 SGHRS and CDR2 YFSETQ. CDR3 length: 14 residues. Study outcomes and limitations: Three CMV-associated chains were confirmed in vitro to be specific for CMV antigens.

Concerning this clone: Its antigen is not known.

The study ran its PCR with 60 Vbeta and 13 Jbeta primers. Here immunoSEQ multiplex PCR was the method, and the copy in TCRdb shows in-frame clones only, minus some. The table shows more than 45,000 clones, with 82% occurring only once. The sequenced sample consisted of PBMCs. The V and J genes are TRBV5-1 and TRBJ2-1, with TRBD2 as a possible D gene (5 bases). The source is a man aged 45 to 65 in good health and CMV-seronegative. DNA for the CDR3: TGCGCCAGCAGCCCGACTACCTCCTACAATGAGCAGTTCTTC. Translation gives CASSPTTSYNEQFF.